Listed here are 30 T cell receptor beta chains from one sample, sequenced in a study of T cell changes during pregnancy in multiple sclerosis. Method: immunoSEQ multiplex PCR; TCRdb's copy keeps in-frame clones and lacks some. The data show 100,000 or so clones, 91% seen once. The sample here was peripheral blood, taken in the second trimester of pregnancy. Every receptor here comes from a female donor with multiple sclerosis, enrolled in a pregnancy study.

This rearrangement joins TRBV19 to TRBJ1-1; TRBD1 agrees at 12 bases. Germline lookup yields CDR1 LNHDA and CDR2 SQIVND (reference sequence). V shed 3 bases and J 1 base; nucleotides not matched to a gene: 9. CDR3 length: 18 amino acids. The CDR3 DNA reads as TGTGCCAGTAGTATTTTTCCGGGACAGGGGGCAACGAACACTGAAGCTTTCTTT. This sequence encodes CASSIFPGQGATNTEAFF.

The chain uses TRBV28 and TRBJ2-1; D not certain. There are 12 residues in the CDR3. The germline V gene encodes CDR1 MDHEN and CDR2 SYDVKM. The V gene lost 4 bases and the J gene lost 7 bases, with 8 bases spanning the gap. As DNA, the CDR3 is TGTGCCAGCAGTTCCCCGCTAAATGAGCAGTTCTTC. Translated: CASSSPLNEQFF.

The V and J genes are TRBV9 and TRBJ2-7, with D maybe TRBD1 (6 bases). This CDR3 is 13 amino acids long. Trimming shortened V by 3 bases and J by 2 bases, and 9 bases separated the two germline ends. The germline V gene encodes CDR1 SGDLS and CDR2 YYNGEE. The CDR3 nucleotides are TGTGCCAGCAGCGCCCGGGACACCTACGAGCAGTACTTC. It yields the protein CASSARDTYEQYF.

V and J are TRBV9 and TRBJ2-1, with D possibly TRBD2 on 6 matching bases. V was clipped by 0 bases and J by 4 bases, with 14 bases between them. CDR3 length equals 16 residues. The germline CDR1 and CDR2 sequences are SGDLS and YYNGEE. CDR3 nucleotide sequence: TGTGCCAGCAGCGTAGCCCCCGGAGGGCTGTACAATGAGCAGTTCTTC. Amino acid sequence: CASSVAPGGLYNEQFF. Combining the CDR3 with reference TRBV9 and TRBJ2-1 gives the whole variable domain DSGVTQTPKHLITATGQRVTLRCSPRSGDLSVYWYQQSLDQGLQFLIQYYNGEERAKGNILERFSAQQFPDLHSELNLSSLELGDSALYFCASSVAPGGLYNEQFFGPGTRLTVL.

J is TRBJ2-6 and V is TRBV7-9; D call uncertain. CDR1 is SEHNR and CDR2 is FQNEAQ in the germline V gene (reference sequence). The length of the CDR3 is 15 residues. Trimming took off 6 bases at V and 0 bases at J, with 9 bases between the two ends. The CDR3 DNA reads TGTGCCAGCAGTAGTATCTCCTCTGGGGCCAACGTCCTGACTTTC. It encodes CASSSISSGANVLTF.

The chain combines TRBV6-1 with TRBJ1-2; 8 bases fit TRBD1. V gave up 2 bases and J gave up 1 base; unmatched junction bases: 3. CDR1 MNHNS and CDR2 SASEGT come from the germline V gene. This CDR3 is built from 15 residues. CDR3 loop: CASSESGGINYGYTF. The CDR3 nucleotides read TGTGCCAGCAGTGAATCAGGGGGCATTAACTATGGCTACACCTTC.

In DNA form, the CDR3 reads TGCGCCAGCAGCTTGGTAGAGTACGAGCAGTACTTC. Its protein product is CASSLVEYEQYF. This chain joins TRBV5-1 and TRBJ2-7, with no clear D. This CDR3 spans 12 amino acids. Germline CDR1 is SGHRS and CDR2 is YFSETQ. Trimming left V 0 bases short and J 4 bases short, with 5 bases between.

V usage is TRBV27 and J usage is TRBJ1-2; 7 bases align to TRBD1. V lost 5 bases to trimming and J lost 5 bases; unmatched junction nucleotides: 8. The CDR3 spans 14 residues. Germline CDR1 reads MNHEY; CDR2 reads SMNVEV (reference sequence). The CDR3 protein is CASSPGDSYYGYTF. DNA of the CDR3: TGTGCCAGCAGTCCAGGGGACAGCTATTATGGCTACACCTTC.

The chain couples TRBV15 to TRBJ1-1; 9 bases map to TRBD1. The CDR3 length is 17 residues. Trimming took 2 bases from V and 4 from J; bases not matched to a gene: 11. Germline values: CDR1 LNHNV, CDR2 YYDKDF (reference sequence). The CDR3 is CATSRPGQGLLSTEAFF. The CDR3 DNA reads as TGTGCCACCAGCAGACCGGGACAGGGATTATTGAGCACTGAAGCTTTCTTT.

This chain connects TRBV7-2 to TRBJ1-5; no clear D. Trimming took off 1 base at V and 3 bases at J, with 4 bases between the two ends. In germline, CDR1 is SGHTA, CDR2 FQGNSA. The CDR3 loop spans 13 amino acids. As DNA, the CDR3 is TGTGCCAGCAGCTTAGTACTCAATCAGCCCCAGCATTTT. It yields the protein CASSLVLNQPQHF. Based on the CDR3 plus reference TRBV7-2 and TRBJ1-5, the full variable domain is GAGVSQSPSNKVTEKGKDVELRCDPISGHTALYWYRQSLGQGLEFLIYFQGNSAPDKSGLPSDRFSAERTGGSVSTLTIQRTQQEDSAVYLCASSLVLNQPQHFGDGTRLSIL.

The CDR3 coding sequence is TGTGCCAGCAGTGAAACTTCTCTCTCTGGAAACACCATATATTTT. Translation gives CASSETSLSGNTIYF. The rearrangement links TRBV2 to TRBJ1-3; D remains ambiguous. This CDR3 is 15 amino acids long. Trimming took 2 bases from V and 0 from J, leaving 8 bases between them. Germline V gene sequence: CDR1 SNHLY, CDR2 FYNNEI.

This chain joins TRBV7-9 and TRBJ1-1; no definite D call. Germline V gives CDR1 SEHNR, CDR2 FQNEAQ (reference sequence). The V end was cut by 4 bases, the J end by 1 base, with 7 bases between. The CDR3 totals 13 residues. The CDR3 DNA reads TGTGCCAGCAGCTCAACGGGGAACACTGAAGCTTTCTTT. Protein sequence: CASSSTGNTEAFF.

This clone was observed a single time. This sequence joins TRBV4-2 and TRBJ1-2; 12 bases agree with TRBD1. In germline, CDR1 is LGHNA, CDR2 YNFKEQ. The CDR3 spans 15 residues. The trim removed 0 bases at V and 7 bases at J, leaving 3 bases unmatched. CDR3 nucleotide sequence: TGTGCCAGCAGCCAAGAGGGGACAGGGGGCAGTGGCTACACCTTC. Translating it yields CASSQEGTGGSGYTF.

The V gene is TRBV15, the J gene TRBJ1-1; D gene uncertain. CDR1 and CDR2 from the germline V gene are LNHNV and YYDKDF (reference sequence). Trimming left V 0 bases short and J 7 bases short, with 9 bases between. This CDR3 comprises 13 residues. This CDR3 is CATSREMGVEAFF. CDR3 coding DNA: TGTGCCACCAGCAGAGAGATGGGAGTTGAAGCTTTCTTT.

Only one count was recorded for this clone. The V and J genes are TRBV6-1 and TRBJ2-5; the D gene is possibly TRBD1 (6 bases). This CDR3 is built from 14 residues. Germline CDR1 reads MNHNS; CDR2 reads SASEGT. Deletions cut 2 bases from V and 7 bases from J, with 14 bases between. The CDR3 bases are TGTGCCAGCAGTGAACCCTCGACAGGACGGACCCAGTACTTC. Encoded protein: CASSEPSTGRTQYF.

V is TRBV21-1 and J is TRBJ2-2; TRBD1 was called by the table and not checked on the DNA. TRBV21-1 is classified as a pseudogene. The CDR3 has 13 residues. As DNA, the CDR3 is TGTGCCAGCCAGGGGGCTGACACCGGGGAGCTGTTTTTT. This translates into CASQGADTGELFF.

The V gene is TRBV7-8, the J gene TRBJ2-3; maybe TRBD2 (6 bases). The CDR3 covers 16 residues. V was trimmed by 2 bases and J by 1 base, leaving 13 bases between them. The germline CDR1 and CDR2 sequences are SGHVS and FQNEAQ. Here the CDR3 reads CASSLYAGMRTDTQYF. The CDR3 DNA follows: TGTGCCAGCAGCTTATATGCGGGAATGCGCACAGATACGCAGTATTTT.

The chain recombines TRBV6-5 with TRBJ1-1, with 10 bases lining up with TRBD1. Per the germline V gene, CDR1 is MNHEY and CDR2 is SVGAGI. Unmatched junction bases numbered 5, after V lost 5 bases and J lost 5 bases. The CDR3 is 14 residues long. The CDR3 loop reads CASSQADRGTEAFF. CDR3 nucleotide sequence: TGTGCCAGCAGTCAGGCGGACAGGGGGACTGAAGCTTTCTTT.

The genes are TRBV5-1 and TRBJ2-7, with 7 bases lining up with TRBD1. Germline values: CDR1 SGHRS, CDR2 YFSETQ. The trim removed 4 bases at V and 0 bases at J, leaving 4 bases unmatched. This CDR3 has 14 amino acids. The CDR3 sequence: CASSIKGASYEQYF. The DNA of the CDR3 is TGCGCCAGCAGCATCAAGGGGGCCTCCTACGAGCAGTACTTC.

V usage is TRBV9 and J usage is TRBJ2-7; the D gene is possibly TRBD2 (6 bases). Per the germline V gene, CDR1 is SGDLS and CDR2 is YYNGEE. The CDR3 runs 13 residues. The V end lost 4 bases, the J end lost 6 bases, and 14 bases lay between the germline ends. The CDR3 region is CASSPTRRGEQYF. The CDR3 DNA reads TGTGCCAGCAGCCCTACCCGGCGGGGCGAGCAGTACTTC.

The V gene is TRBV21-1, the J gene TRBJ2-1; the table gives TRBD2 as D, unverified against the DNA. TRBV21-1 is a pseudogene locus. The CDR3 sequence is 14 residues long. CDR3 in DNA: TGTGCCAGCAGCACCCCCCTGCCCGAGAGGGCCCGGTTCTTC. It encodes CASSTPLPERARFF.

This clone was counted between two and nine times. The chain carries TRBV28 and TRBJ2-7; a possible D gene is TRBD2 (6 bases). The CDR3 is made up of 15 amino acids. Germline assignment: CDR1 MDHEN and CDR2 SYDVKM. V was cut by 3 bases and J by 6 bases, with 18 bases left in between. The CDR3 DNA sequence: TGTGCCAGCAGTTTTAACGGCGGGAACGGGCCCGAGCAGTACTTC. It codes for CASSFNGGNGPEQYF.

V and J are TRBV29-1 and TRBJ1-2; D is possibly TRBD1 (5 bases). Trimming removed 6 bases from V and 4 bases from J, with 15 bases in between. Germline V gene data show CDR1 as SQVTM and CDR2 as ANQGSEA. There are 13 residues in the CDR3. The CDR3 here is CSVIDEGAYGYTF. The DNA for the CDR3 is TGCAGCGTGATAGACGAAGGGGCCTATGGCTACACCTTC.

The V and J genes are TRBV6-5 and TRBJ2-7, with TRBD2 matching 7 bases. V dropped 5 bases and J dropped 0; count of bases not matched to a gene: 7. This CDR3 has 15 amino acids. CDR1 MNHEY and CDR2 SVGAGI come from the germline V gene. CDR3 protein: CASSPRREPSYEQYF. The CDR3 coding sequence is TGTGCCAGCAGTCCCCGGCGGGAGCCCTCCTACGAGCAGTACTTC.

The chain employs TRBV11-1 and TRBJ2-3; D possibly corresponds to TRBD1 (5 bases). The length of the CDR3 is 15 residues. Germline V gene lookup returns CDR1 SGHAT and CDR2 FQDESV (reference sequence). V gave up 2 bases and J gave up 2 bases, with 11 bases separating them. The CDR3 region is CASSLRAGITDTQYF. CDR3 bases: TGTGCCAGCAGCTTAAGAGCAGGGATCACAGATACGCAGTATTTT.

This rearrangement joins TRBV27 to TRBJ2-7; D is possibly TRBD1 (6 bases). The CDR3 extends over 13 amino acids. Trimming removed 2 bases from V and 5 bases from J, with 10 bases in between. Germline CDR1 and CDR2: MNHEY and SMNVEV (reference sequence). CDR3: CASSLQQGNEQYF. CDR3 DNA sequence: TGTGCCAGCAGTTTACAACAGGGTAACGAGCAGTACTTC.

The chain uses TRBV7-6 and TRBJ2-5; 8 nucleotides align to TRBD2. Losses at the gene ends were 5 bases for V and 4 bases for J; bases not matched to a gene: 9. Germline lookup yields CDR1 SGHVS and CDR2 FNYEAQ. The CDR3 runs 15 residues. The CDR3 sequence is CASSPSGGKRETQYF. CDR3 DNA sequence: TGTGCCAGCAGCCCCAGCGGGGGAAAACGAGAGACCCAGTACTTC.

The chain has TRBV30 and TRBJ1-2, with D perhaps matching TRBD1 (5 bases). Germline lookup yields CDR1 GTSNPN and CDR2 SVGIG (reference sequence). Trimming removed 2 bases from V and 7 bases from J, with 8 bases in between. CDR3 length: 11 amino acids. DNA for the CDR3: TGTGCCTGGAGTCAGGGTTCTGGCTACACCTTC. It yields the protein CAWSQGSGYTF.

The chain couples TRBV28 to TRBJ2-7; 9 bases line up with TRBD2. V trimming: 3 bases; J trimming: 3 bases; junction bases outside the gene matches: 3. Germline CDR1 MDHEN, CDR2 SYDVKM. The CDR3 is 14 amino acids. CDR3 sequence: CASSFSGRGYEQYF. The CDR3, as DNA: TGTGCCAGCAGTTTTAGCGGGAGAGGCTACGAGCAGTACTTC.

The chain is built from TRBV5-1 and TRBJ2-7; 9 nucleotides agree with TRBD1. The CDR3 runs to 16 residues. Unmatched junction bases numbered 8, after V lost 3 bases and J lost 1 base. CDR1 is SGHRS and CDR2 is YFSETQ in the germline V gene. This chain's CDR3 is CASSSTGGAGSYEQYF. CDR3 bases: TGCGCCAGCAGCTCTACAGGGGGCGCAGGTTCCTACGAGCAGTACTTC.